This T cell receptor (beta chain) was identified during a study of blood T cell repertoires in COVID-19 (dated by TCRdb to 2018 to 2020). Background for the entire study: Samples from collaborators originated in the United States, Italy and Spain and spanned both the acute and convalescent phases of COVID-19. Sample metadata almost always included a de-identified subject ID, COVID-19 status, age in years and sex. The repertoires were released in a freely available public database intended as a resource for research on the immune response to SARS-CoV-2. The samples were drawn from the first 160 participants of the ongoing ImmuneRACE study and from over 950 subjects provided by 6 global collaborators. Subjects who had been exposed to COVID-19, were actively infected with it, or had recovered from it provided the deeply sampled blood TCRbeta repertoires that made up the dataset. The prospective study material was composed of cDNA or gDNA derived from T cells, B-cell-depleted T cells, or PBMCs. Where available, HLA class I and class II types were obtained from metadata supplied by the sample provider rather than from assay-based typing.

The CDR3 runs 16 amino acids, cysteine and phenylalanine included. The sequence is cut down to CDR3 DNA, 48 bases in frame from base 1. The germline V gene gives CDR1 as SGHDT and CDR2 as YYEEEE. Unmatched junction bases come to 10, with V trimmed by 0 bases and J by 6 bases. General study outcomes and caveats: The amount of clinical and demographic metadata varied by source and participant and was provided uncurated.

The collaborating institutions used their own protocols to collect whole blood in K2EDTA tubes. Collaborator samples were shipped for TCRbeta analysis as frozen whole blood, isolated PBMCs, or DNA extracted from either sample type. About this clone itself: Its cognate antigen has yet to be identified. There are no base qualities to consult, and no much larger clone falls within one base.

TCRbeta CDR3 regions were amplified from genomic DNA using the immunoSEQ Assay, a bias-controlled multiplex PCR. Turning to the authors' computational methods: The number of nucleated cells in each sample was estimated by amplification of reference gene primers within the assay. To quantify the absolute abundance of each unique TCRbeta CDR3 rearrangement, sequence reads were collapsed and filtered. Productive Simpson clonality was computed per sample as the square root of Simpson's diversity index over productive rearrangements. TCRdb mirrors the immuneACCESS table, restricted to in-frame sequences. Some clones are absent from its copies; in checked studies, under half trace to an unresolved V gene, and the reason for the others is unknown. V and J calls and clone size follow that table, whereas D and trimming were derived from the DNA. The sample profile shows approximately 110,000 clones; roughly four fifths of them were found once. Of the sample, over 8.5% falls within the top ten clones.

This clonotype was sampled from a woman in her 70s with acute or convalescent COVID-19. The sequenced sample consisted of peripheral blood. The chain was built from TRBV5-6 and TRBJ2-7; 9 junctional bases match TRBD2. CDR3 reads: CASSLEDSGSGREQYF. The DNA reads TGTGCCAGCAGCTTGGAAGATAGCGGGAGTGGTCGCGAGCAGTACTTC. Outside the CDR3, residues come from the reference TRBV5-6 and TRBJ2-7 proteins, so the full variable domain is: DAGVTQSPTHLIKTRGQQVTLRCSPKSGHDTVSWYQQALGQGPQFIFQYYEEEERQRGNFPDRFSGHQFPNYSSELNVNALLLGDSALYLCASSLEDSGSGREQYFGPGTRLTVT.